The 27 T cell receptor beta chains reported below all come from one sample, sequenced in a study of blood T cell repertoires in COVID-19. Measured with immunoSEQ multiplex PCR; TCRdb has only the in-frame clones, and not every one. Of approximately 150,000 clones detected, roughly 81% appear once; the ten largest clones hold 2% to 3%. Material: peripheral blood. These receptors were collected from a human donor with acute or convalescent COVID-19. The donor label of this sample is uncertain.

The gene calls are TRBV24-1 and TRBJ2-5; 7 bases agree with TRBD2. Germline loops: CDR1 KGHDR, CDR2 SFDVKD. This CDR3 is built from 16 residues. V dropped 2 bases and J dropped 5; count of bases not matched to a gene: 10. The CDR3 region has the DNA TGTGCCACCAGTGATTCCGAGCGGGATCTGGTGGAGACCCAGTACTTC. Its translation: CATSDSERDLVETQYF.

The chain recombines TRBV6-6 with TRBJ1-2; TRBD1 agrees at 11 bases. Germline CDR1 reads MNHNY; CDR2 reads SVGAGI (reference sequence). With V trimmed by 2 bases and J by 11 bases, 10 bases remained unmatched. CDR3 length: 15 amino acids. The CDR3 region is CASSYGEDRGPGYTF. In nucleotides, the CDR3 is TGTGCCAGCAGTTACGGAGAGGACAGGGGGCCGGGGTACACCTTC.

The V call is TRBV28, the J call TRBJ2-1, with D maybe TRBD1 (6 bases). This CDR3 spans 16 amino acids. CDR1 and CDR2 (germline): MDHEN, SYDVKM. V was pared by 6 bases and J by 3 bases, with 18 bases between. The CDR3 region has the DNA TGTGCCAGCAGAAAGGGACAAACCTCTCTCTACAATGAGCAGTTCTTC. Translation gives CASRKGQTSLYNEQFF.

J is TRBJ2-2 and V is TRBV6-5; 9 nucleotides line up with TRBD2. J gave up 8 bases and V 4 bases, and 11 bases lay outside the gene matches. There are 16 residues in the CDR3. Per the germline V gene, CDR1 is MNHEY and CDR2 is SVGAGI. Here the CDR3 DNA reads TGTGCCAGCAGTTCCGCAGCGGGGGGCCTCGCTGGGGAGCTGTTTTTT. It codes for CASSSAAGGLAGELFF.

The V call is TRBV3-1 (or the pseudogene TRBV3-2), the J call TRBJ2-1; TRBD1 agrees at 7 bases. CDR3 size: 13 residues. From germline, CDR1 is LGHDT and CDR2 YNNKEL (reference sequence). Trimming cost V 3 bases and J 13 bases; bases outside gene matches: 9. The DNA for the CDR3 is TGTGCCAGCAGCCAGCAACAGGGGTCCGGTCAGTTCTTC. Its protein product is CASSQQQGSGQFF.

The chain employs TRBV5-5 and TRBJ1-5, with TRBD1 matching 7 bases. This CDR3 contains 16 residues. Germline loops: CDR1 SGHKS, CDR2 YYEKEE (reference sequence). Unmatched junction bases numbered 4, after V lost 1 base and J lost 0 bases. CDR3: CASSLTGASSNQPQHF. Written as DNA, the CDR3 is TGTGCCAGCAGCTTGACAGGGGCCTCTAGCAATCAGCCCCAGCATTTT. Full variable domain (rest looked up from reference TRBV5-5 and TRBJ1-5): DAGVTQSPTHLIKTRGQQVTLRCSPISGHKSVSWYQQVLGQGPQFIFQYYEKEERGRGNFPDRFSARQFPNYSSELNVNALLLGDSALYLCASSLTGASSNQPQHFGDGTRLSIL.

The J gene is TRBJ1-2, the V gene TRBV5-5, with 10 bases aligning to TRBD1. Trimming at V came to 3 bases and at J to 7 bases, leaving 6 bases not matched to a gene. Germline lookup yields CDR1 SGHKS and CDR2 YYEKEE (reference sequence). The CDR3 extends over 14 amino acids. CDR3 in DNA: TGTGCCAGCAGCTGGGGGACAGGGGAGGTTGGCTACACCTTC. This codes for CASSWGTGEVGYTF.

This chain uses TRBV5-1 with TRBJ2-7; 7 nucleotides match TRBD2. CDR1 is SGHRS, CDR2 YFSETQ, per germline. With V trimmed by 4 bases and J by 2 bases, 9 bases remained unmatched. This CDR3 is 15 amino acids long. The CDR3 loop reads CASSPDESGTYEQYV. CDR3 nucleotides: TGCGCCAGCAGCCCTGACGAGAGCGGGACCTACGAGCAGTACGTC.

V usage is TRBV3-1 (or the pseudogene TRBV3-2) and J usage is TRBJ2-3; TRBD2 aligns across 7 bases. CDR3 size: 16 residues. The J segment lost 7 bases and the V segment lost 4 bases, leaving 14 bases of the junction unmatched. The germline V gene encodes CDR1 LGHDT and CDR2 YNNKEL (reference sequence). CDR3 sequence (DNA): TGTGCCAGCAGCCCCACCGATGCGGGAGTGAAACATACGCAGTATTTT. This codes for CASSPTDAGVKHTQYF.

The rearrangement joins TRBV10-3 to TRBJ1-3; D gene ambiguous. The CDR3 is 12 residues long. Germline lookup yields CDR1 ENHRY and CDR2 SYGVKD. Trimming pared 7 bases from V and 7 bases from J, leaving 11 bases between. CDR3 amino acids: CAIISGGNTIYF. CDR3 bases: TGTGCCATCATTTCGGGTGGGAACACCATATATTTT.

V is TRBV11-2 and J is TRBJ2-1; 8 nucleotides match TRBD2. The CDR3 has 14 residues. V lost 3 bases, J lost 8 bases, and 6 bases stayed unmatched. Germline V gene sequence: CDR1 SGHAT, CDR2 FQNNGV. CDR3 coding DNA: TGTGCCAGCAGCTTCCGGGGGGGGCCGGATGAGCAGTTCTTC. This translates into CASSFRGGPDEQFF.

The CDR3 DNA reads TGTGCCAGCTCAATCGGACAGGGGGCTAATGAAAAACTGTTTTTT. Translated: CASSIGQGANEKLFF. The chain combines TRBV18 with TRBJ1-4, with 10 positions matching TRBD1. The CDR3 contains 15 residues. Germline lookup yields CDR1 KGHSH and CDR2 LQKENI. Trimming took 5 bases from V and 3 from J; bases not matched to a gene: 3.

J is TRBJ2-1 and V is TRBV4-3; TRBD2 aligns across 11 bases. The CDR3 consists of 15 residues. From germline, CDR1 is LGHNA and CDR2 YSLEER. V shed 3 bases and J 4 bases; nucleotides not matched to a gene: 2. CDR3 DNA: TGCGCCAGCAGCCATTTAGCGGGAGGGTACAATGAGCAGTTCTTC. This translates into CASSHLAGGYNEQFF.

The chain is built from TRBV13 and TRBJ1-5; D perhaps matches TRBD1 (5 bases). V was cut by 2 bases and J by 5 bases, with 10 bases left in between. CDR1 and CDR2 (germline): PRHDT, FYEKMQ (reference sequence). This CDR3 has 14 amino acids. DNA for the CDR3: TGTGCCAGCAGCTTATTAGGGGCGGATCAGCCCCAGCATTTT. It encodes CASSLLGADQPQHF. The variable domain in full, with the rest retrieved from reference TRBV13 and TRBJ1-5, is AAGVIQSPRHLIKEKRETATLKCYPIPRHDTVYWYQQGPGQDPQFLISFYEKMQSDKGSIPDRFSAQQFSDYHSELNMSSLELGDSALYFCASSLLGADQPQHFGDGTRLSIL.

V is TRBV6-5 and J is TRBJ1-1, with TRBD1 matching 7 bases. In germline, CDR1 is MNHEY, CDR2 SVGAGI. The CDR3 length is 14 residues. J gave up 3 bases and V 11 bases, and 12 bases lay outside the gene matches. The CDR3 coding sequence is TGTGCCTCTCCCGGGACAGTTGATTACACTGAAGCTTTCTTT. This gives the protein CASPGTVDYTEAFF.

The chain is built from TRBV6-5 and TRBJ1-6; 7 bases are a match to TRBD1. Germline CDR1 MNHEY, CDR2 SVGAGI. Trimming removed 6 bases from V and 4 bases from J; junction bases left unmatched: 3. The CDR3 sequence is 14 residues long. The CDR3 DNA sequence: TGTGCCAGCAGCCCACAGGGGTATAATTCACCCCTCCACTTT. It translates to CASSPQGYNSPLHF.

The rearrangement links TRBV5-1 to TRBJ1-3, with D unresolved. Trimming removed 3 bases at V and 0 bases at J, with 16 bases between. CDR1 is SGHRS and CDR2 is YFSETQ in the germline V gene. This CDR3 is 17 amino acids long. The CDR3 DNA reads as TGCGCCAGCAGCTATTTTTCATCGGGTCTCTCTGGAAACACCATATATTTT. It encodes CASSYFSSGLSGNTIYF.

This chain connects TRBV6-2 or TRBV6-3 to TRBJ2-3; 12 bases are shared with TRBD2. V lost 4 bases and J lost 7; bases outside the gene matches: 9. The CDR3 is 16 residues long. The germline gives CDR1 MNHEY, CDR2 SVGEGT. For the CDR3, the DNA is TGTGCCAGCAGTTCCGACCTAGCGGGAGGGCGTAATACGCAGTATTTT. It translates to CASSSDLAGGRNTQYF.

V is TRBV19 and J is TRBJ1-1; TRBD1 agrees at 7 bases. V was clipped by 5 bases and J by 0 bases; unmatched bases: 6. CDR1 LNHDA and CDR2 SQIVND come from the germline V gene (reference sequence). The CDR3 consists of 15 residues. CDR3 sequence reads: CASSLAGGMNTEAFF. The DNA of the CDR3 is TGTGCCAGTAGTTTGGCAGGGGGTATGAACACTGAAGCTTTCTTT. The whole variable domain, remainder taken from reference TRBV19 and TRBJ1-1, is DGGITQSPKYLFRKEGQNVTLSCEQNLNHDAMYWYRQDPGQGLRLIYYSQIVNDFQKGDIAEGYSVSREKKESFPLTVTSAQKNPTAFYLCASSLAGGMNTEAFFGQGTRLTVV.

The V gene is TRBV11-3, the J gene TRBJ1-3; D is undetermined. V dropped 0 bases and J dropped 1 base, with 7 bases sitting between them. Germline CDR1 reads SGHNT; CDR2 reads YENEEA. The CDR3 extends over 15 amino acids. The CDR3 sequence: CASSLDGRSGNTIYF. The CDR3 DNA follows: TGTGCCAGCAGCTTAGATGGCCGTTCTGGAAACACCATATATTTT.

The V gene is TRBV19, the J gene TRBJ2-1, with D perhaps TRBD2 (6 bases). V lost 7 bases and J 10 bases, leaving 29 bases between the germline ends. CDR1 LNHDA and CDR2 SQIVND come from the germline V gene (reference sequence). The length of the CDR3 is 17 residues. The CDR3 region is CASTAVDPQRAVPEQFF. Here the CDR3 DNA reads TGTGCCAGTACGGCCGTGGATCCCCAGCGGGCGGTTCCCGAGCAGTTCTTC.

The chain combines TRBV24-1 with TRBJ2-3; 13 positions agree with TRBD2. Looked up from germline, CDR1 is KGHDR and CDR2 is SFDVKD. The ends lost 8 bases at V and 1 base at J; junction bases unmatched: 5. The CDR3 has 16 amino acids. CDR3 DNA sequence: TGTGCCACCACCGGGACTAGCGGGGTTCGCACAGATACGCAGTATTTT. Translating it yields CATTGTSGVRTDTQYF.

The chain employs TRBV5-1 and TRBJ1-2; perhaps TRBD1 as D (5 bases). CDR1 and CDR2 (germline): SGHRS, YFSETQ. Trimming stripped 3 bases from V and 8 bases from J, with 14 bases between. CDR3 length equals 13 residues. This CDR3 is CASSWDLGRGYTF. In DNA form, the CDR3 reads TGCGCCAGCAGCTGGGACTTGGGAAGAGGCTACACCTTC.

The chain is built from TRBV4-2 and TRBJ2-5; 7 positions agree with TRBD2. Trimming removed 0 bases from V and 2 bases from J; junction bases left unmatched: 12. The germline CDR1 and CDR2 sequences are LGHNA and YNFKEQ. The CDR3 extends over 18 amino acids. The CDR3 sequence is CASSQEGGGSVEQETQYF. The CDR3 DNA is TGTGCCAGCAGCCAAGAGGGCGGCGGGAGCGTAGAGCAAGAGACCCAGTACTTC.

The chain combines TRBV4-3 with TRBJ2-3, with 7 bases that match TRBD2. V lost 3 bases, J lost 3 bases, and 9 bases stayed unmatched. CDR3 length equals 16 residues. Germline CDR1 reads LGHNA; CDR2 reads YSLEER. CDR3 sequence: CASSHFGEGCTDTQYF. The CDR3 coding sequence is TGCGCCAGCAGCCATTTCGGGGAGGGATGTACAGATACGCAGTATTTT.

By share, this clone counts as medium-sized. This sample includes further DNA sequences coding for the same CDR3. This chain joins TRBV29-1 and TRBJ2-7, with D perhaps TRBD1 (6 bases). The germline V gene encodes CDR1 SQVTM and CDR2 ANQGSEA. There are 12 residues in the CDR3. Between the trimmed V and J ends, which lost 5 bases and 0 bases, there was a span of 8 bases. This CDR3 reads CSVSDSSYEQYV. The DNA for the CDR3 is TGCAGCGTTTCGGACAGCTCCTACGAGCAGTACGTC.

This CDR3 is CASSLVGLAGLKYYNEQFF. The CDR3 nucleotides read TGCGCCAGCAGCTTGGTGGGACTAGCGGGCCTCAAATATTACAATGAGCAGTTCTTC. The chain carries TRBV5-1 and TRBJ2-1, with 12 bases that match TRBD2. This CDR3 is 19 amino acids long. Trimming cost V 0 bases and J 4 bases; bases outside gene matches: 11. CDR1 is SGHRS and CDR2 is YFSETQ in the germline V gene.